These 2 T cell receptor beta chains share one sample of origin, sequenced in a study of cytomegalovirus exposure and HLA in healthy donors. 60 Vbeta and 13 Jbeta primers were used in PCR. Libraries were prepared by immunoSEQ multiplex PCR; TCRdb keeps only in-frame clonotypes and omits some of them. The sample yields roughly 100,000 clones, around 85% seen once. Specimen: PBMCs. The origin of the receptors is a man aged 25 to 45 in good health and CMV-seropositive.

The chain employs TRBV30 and TRBJ2-1; perhaps TRBD2 as D (5 bases). The CDR3 is made up of 13 amino acids. Between the trimmed V and J ends, which lost 3 bases and 6 bases, there was a span of 12 bases. Germline V gives CDR1 GTSNPN, CDR2 SVGIG (reference sequence). CDR3 region: CAWRRTLPNEQFF. CDR3 DNA sequence: TGTGCCTGGAGGAGGACTCTGCCCAATGAGCAGTTCTTC.

This clone was seen once. The chain couples TRBV29-1 to TRBJ1-1; TRBD1 aligns across 7 bases. Germline assignment: CDR1 SQVTM and CDR2 ANQGSEA. The CDR3 totals 14 residues. V lost 2 bases and J lost 5; bases outside the gene matches: 8. This CDR3 reads CSVENLAGGTEAFF. In DNA, the CDR3 is TGCAGCGTTGAAAATTTGGCAGGGGGTACTGAAGCTTTCTTT.